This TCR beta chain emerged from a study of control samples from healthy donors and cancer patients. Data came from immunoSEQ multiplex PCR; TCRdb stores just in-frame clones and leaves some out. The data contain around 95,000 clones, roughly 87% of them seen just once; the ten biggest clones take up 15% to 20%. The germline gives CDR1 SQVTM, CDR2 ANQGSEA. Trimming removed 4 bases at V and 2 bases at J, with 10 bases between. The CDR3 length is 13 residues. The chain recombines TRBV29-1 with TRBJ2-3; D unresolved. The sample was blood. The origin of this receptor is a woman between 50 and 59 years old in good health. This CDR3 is CSVVGRTTDTQYF. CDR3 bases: TGCAGCGTTGTAGGGCGTACCACAGATACGCAGTATTTT.